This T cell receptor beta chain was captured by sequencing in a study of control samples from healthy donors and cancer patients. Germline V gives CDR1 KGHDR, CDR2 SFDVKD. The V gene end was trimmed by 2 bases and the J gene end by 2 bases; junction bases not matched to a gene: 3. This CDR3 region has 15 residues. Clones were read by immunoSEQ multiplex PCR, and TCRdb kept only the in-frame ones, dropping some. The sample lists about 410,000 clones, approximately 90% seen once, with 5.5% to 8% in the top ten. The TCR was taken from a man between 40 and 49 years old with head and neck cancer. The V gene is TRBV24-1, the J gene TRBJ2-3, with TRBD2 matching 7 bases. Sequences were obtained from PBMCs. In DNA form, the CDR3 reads TGTGCCACCAGTGATTCTCGGGGGGACACAGATACGCAGTATTTT. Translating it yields CATSDSRGDTDTQYF.